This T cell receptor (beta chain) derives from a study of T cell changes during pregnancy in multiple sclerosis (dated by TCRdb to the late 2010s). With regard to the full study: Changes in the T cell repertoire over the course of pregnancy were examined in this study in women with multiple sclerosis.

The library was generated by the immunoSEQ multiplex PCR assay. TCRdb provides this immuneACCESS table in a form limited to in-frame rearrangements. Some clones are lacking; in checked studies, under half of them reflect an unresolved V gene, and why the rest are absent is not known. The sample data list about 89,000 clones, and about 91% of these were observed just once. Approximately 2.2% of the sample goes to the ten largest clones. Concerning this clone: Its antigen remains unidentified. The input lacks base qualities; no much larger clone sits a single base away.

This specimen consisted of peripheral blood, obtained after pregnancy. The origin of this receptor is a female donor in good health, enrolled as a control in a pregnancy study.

The CDR3: CASSPTRDTQYF. At the DNA level, the sequence is TGTGCCAGCAGCCCGACAAGGGATACGCAGTATTTT. The sequence joins TRBV5-4 to TRBJ2-3; the D gene cannot be resolved reliably. Its CDR3 holds 12 amino acids, cysteine through phenylalanine. Just CDR3 DNA is preserved here, 36 bases in frame from base 1. V is pared back by 4 bases and J by 6 bases, with 9 bases lying between the germline termini. Taken from the germline V gene (reference sequence), the CDR1 and CDR2 loops are SGHNT and YYREEE. Here the CDR3 is joined to the reference TRBV5-4 and TRBJ2-3 genes, and the full variable domain is: ETGVTQSPTHLIKTRGQQVTLRCSSQSGHNTVSWYQQALGQGPQFIFQYYREEENGRGNFPPRFSGLQFPNYSSELNVNALELDDSALYLCASSPTRDTQYFGPGTRLTVL.